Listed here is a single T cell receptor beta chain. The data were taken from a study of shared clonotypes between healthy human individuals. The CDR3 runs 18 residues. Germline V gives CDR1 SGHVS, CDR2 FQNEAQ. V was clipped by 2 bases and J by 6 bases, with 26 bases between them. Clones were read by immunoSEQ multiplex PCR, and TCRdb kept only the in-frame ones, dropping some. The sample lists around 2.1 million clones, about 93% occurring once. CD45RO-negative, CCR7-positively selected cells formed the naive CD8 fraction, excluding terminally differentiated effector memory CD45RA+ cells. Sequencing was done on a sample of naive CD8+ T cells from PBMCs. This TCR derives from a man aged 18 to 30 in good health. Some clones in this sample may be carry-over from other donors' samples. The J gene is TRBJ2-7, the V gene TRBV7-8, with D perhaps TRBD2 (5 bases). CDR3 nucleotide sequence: TGTGCCAGCAGCTTAACCCCCCCCGCTAGCTTCCTGCAGACCGAGCAGTACTTC. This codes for CASSLTPPASFLQTEQYF.